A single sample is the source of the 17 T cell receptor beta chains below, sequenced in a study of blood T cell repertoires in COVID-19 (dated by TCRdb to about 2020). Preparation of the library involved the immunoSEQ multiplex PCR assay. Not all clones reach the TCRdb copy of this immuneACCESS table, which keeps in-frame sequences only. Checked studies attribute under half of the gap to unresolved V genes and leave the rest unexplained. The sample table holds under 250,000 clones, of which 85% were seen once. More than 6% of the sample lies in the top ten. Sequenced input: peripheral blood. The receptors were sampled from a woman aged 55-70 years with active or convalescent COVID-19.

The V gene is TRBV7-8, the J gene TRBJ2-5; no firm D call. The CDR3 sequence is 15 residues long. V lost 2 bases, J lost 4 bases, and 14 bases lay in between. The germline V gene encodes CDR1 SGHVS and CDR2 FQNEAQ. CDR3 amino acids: CASSLPPPSRETQYF. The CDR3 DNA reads TGTGCCAGCAGCTTACCTCCACCTTCCAGAGAGACCCAGTACTTC. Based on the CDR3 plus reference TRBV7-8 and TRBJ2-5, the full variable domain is GAGVSQSPRYKVAKRGQDVALRCDPISGHVSLFWYQQALGQGPEFLTYFQNEAQLDKSGLPSDRFFAERPEGSVSTLKIQRTQQEDSAVYLCASSLPPPSRETQYFGPGTRLLVL.

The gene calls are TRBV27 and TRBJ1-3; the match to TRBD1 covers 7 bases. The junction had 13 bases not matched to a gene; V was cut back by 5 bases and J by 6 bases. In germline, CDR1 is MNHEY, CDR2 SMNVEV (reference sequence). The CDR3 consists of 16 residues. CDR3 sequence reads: CASSKSQGELENTIYF. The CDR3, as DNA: TGTGCCAGCAGTAAAAGTCAGGGGGAATTGGAAAACACCATATATTTT.

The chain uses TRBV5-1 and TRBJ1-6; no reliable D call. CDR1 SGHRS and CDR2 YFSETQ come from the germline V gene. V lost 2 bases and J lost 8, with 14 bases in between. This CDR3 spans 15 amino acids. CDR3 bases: TGCGCCAGCAGCTTATCTTCTCCGCGGGATTCACCCCTCCACTTT. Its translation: CASSLSSPRDSPLHF. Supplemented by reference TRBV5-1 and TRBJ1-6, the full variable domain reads KAGVTQTPRYLIKTRGQQVTLSCSPISGHRSVSWYQQTPGQGLQFLFEYFSETQRNKGNFPGRFSGRQFSNSRSEMNVSTLELGDSALYLCASSLSSPRDSPLHFGNGTRLTVT.

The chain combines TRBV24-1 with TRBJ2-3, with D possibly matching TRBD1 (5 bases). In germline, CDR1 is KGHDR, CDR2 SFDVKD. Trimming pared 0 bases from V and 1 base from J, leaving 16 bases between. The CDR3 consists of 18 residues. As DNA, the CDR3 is TGTGCCACCAGTGATTTGAAAGAGGCAGGGCACCGCACAGATACGCAGTATTTT. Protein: CATSDLKEAGHRTDTQYF.

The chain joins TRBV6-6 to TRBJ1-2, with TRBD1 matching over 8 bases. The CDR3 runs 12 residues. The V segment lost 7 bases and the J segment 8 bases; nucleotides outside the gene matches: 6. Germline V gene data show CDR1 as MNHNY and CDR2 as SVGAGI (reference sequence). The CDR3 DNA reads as TGTGCCAGCAAGACAGGGGTAGAGGGCTACACCTTC. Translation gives CASKTGVEGYTF.

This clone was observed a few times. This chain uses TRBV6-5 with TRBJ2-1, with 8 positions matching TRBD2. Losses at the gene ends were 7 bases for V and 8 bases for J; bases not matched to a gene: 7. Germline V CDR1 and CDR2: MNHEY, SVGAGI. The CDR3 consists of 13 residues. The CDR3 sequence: CASTGGAGDEQFF. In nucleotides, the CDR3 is TGTGCCAGCACCGGGGGGGCCGGGGATGAGCAGTTCTTC.

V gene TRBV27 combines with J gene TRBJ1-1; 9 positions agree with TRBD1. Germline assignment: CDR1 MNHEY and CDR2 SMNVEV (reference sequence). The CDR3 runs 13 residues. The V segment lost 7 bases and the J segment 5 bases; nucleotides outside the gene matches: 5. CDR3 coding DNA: TGTGCCAGCACCACAGGGGGCCGGACTGAAGCTTTCTTT. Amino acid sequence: CASTTGGRTEAFF.

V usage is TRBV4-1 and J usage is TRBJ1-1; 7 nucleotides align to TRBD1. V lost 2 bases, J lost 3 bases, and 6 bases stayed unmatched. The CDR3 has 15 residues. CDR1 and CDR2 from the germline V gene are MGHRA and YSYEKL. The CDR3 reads CASSQRQGDYTEAFF. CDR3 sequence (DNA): TGCGCCAGCAGCCAACGACAGGGAGATTACACTGAAGCTTTCTTT.

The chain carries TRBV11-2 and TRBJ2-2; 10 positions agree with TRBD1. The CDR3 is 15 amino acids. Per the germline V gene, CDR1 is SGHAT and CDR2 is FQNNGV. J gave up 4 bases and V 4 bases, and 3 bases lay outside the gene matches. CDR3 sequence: CASSWTGGFTGELFF. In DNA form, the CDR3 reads TGTGCCAGCAGCTGGACAGGGGGTTTCACCGGGGAGCTGTTTTTT.

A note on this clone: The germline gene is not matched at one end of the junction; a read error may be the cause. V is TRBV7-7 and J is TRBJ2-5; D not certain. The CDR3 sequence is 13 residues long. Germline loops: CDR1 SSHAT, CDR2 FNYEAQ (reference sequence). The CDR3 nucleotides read TGTGCTAGCAGCCCCGAAGCGAGGGAGACCCAGTACTTC. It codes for CASSPEARETQYF.

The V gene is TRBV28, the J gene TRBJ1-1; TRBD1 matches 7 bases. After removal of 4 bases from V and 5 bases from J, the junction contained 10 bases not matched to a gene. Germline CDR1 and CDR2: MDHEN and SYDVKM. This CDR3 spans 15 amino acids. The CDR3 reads CASSSRLQGPTEAFF. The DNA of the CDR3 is TGTGCCAGCAGTTCACGACTACAGGGGCCAACTGAAGCTTTCTTT.

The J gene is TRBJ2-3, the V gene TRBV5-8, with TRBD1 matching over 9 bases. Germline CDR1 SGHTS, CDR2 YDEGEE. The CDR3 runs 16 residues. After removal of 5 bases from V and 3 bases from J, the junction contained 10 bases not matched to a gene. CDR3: CASRDRTGVRTDTQYF. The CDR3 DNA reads TGTGCCAGCAGAGATAGGACAGGGGTACGGACAGATACGCAGTATTTT. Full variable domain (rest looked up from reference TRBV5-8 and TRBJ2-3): EAGVTQSPTHLIKTRGQQATLRCSPISGHTSVYWYQQALGLGLQFLLWYDEGEERNRGNFPPRFSGRQFPNYSSELNVNALELEDSALYLCASRDRTGVRTDTQYFGPGTRLTVL.

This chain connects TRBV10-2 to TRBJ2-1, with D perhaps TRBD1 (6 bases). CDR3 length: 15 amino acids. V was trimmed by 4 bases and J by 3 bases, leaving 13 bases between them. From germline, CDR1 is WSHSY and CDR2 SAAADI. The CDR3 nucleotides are TGCGCCAGCAGTGCCAACCCGGACAGCTACAATGAGCAGTTCTTC. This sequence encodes CASSANPDSYNEQFF.

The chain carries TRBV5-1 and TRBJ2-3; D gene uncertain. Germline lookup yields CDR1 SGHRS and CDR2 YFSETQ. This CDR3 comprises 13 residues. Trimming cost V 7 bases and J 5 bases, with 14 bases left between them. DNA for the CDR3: TGCGCCAGCGCTGGGCGCTCCGTAGATACGCAGTATTTT. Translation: CASAGRSVDTQYF.

CDR3 in DNA: TGTGCCAGCAGCTTAGGTGGGACTAGCTCCTACGAGCAGTACGTC. Amino acids: CASSLGGTSSYEQYV. The chain carries TRBV7-9 and TRBJ2-7; 8 nucleotides match TRBD2. V dropped 1 base and J dropped 0; count of bases not matched to a gene: 2. The V gene's germline CDR1 is SEHNR and CDR2 FQNEAQ (reference sequence). The CDR3 runs 15 residues.

CDR3 loop: CASSNERNTEAFF. The CDR3 bases are TGTGCCAGTAGTAACGAGAGGAACACTGAAGCTTTCTTT. The chain links TRBV19 to TRBJ1-1; D ambiguous. The CDR3 spans 13 residues. V was trimmed by 4 bases and J by 1 base, leaving 7 bases between them. The germline gives CDR1 LNHDA, CDR2 SQIVND (reference sequence).

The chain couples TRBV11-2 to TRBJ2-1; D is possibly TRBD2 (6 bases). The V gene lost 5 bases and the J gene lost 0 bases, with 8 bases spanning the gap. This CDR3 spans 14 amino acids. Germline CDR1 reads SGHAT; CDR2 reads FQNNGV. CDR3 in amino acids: CASSQTSSYNEQFF. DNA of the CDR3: TGTGCCAGCAGCCAGACTAGCTCCTACAATGAGCAGTTCTTC.